A single sample is the source of the 29 T cell receptor beta chains below, sequenced in a study of ipilimumab plus nivolumab after autologous stem cell transplantation (dated by TCRdb to the early 2020s). Library construction relied on the immunoSEQ multiplex PCR assay. The immuneACCESS repertoire file appears here via TCRdb, limited to in-frame rearrangements. These files lack a portion of the clones; in checked studies, under half of the deficit traces to unresolved V genes, and the cause of the others is not known. A total of over 80,000 clones appear in this sample, over 80% of them only once. About 2.2% of the sample belongs to the ten largest clones. This material consisted of PBMCs, taken in a trial of ipilimumab plus nivolumab as post-transplant consolidation. The origin of the receptors is a male donor with diffuse large B-cell lymphoma.

The rearrangement links TRBV18 to TRBJ1-5; 7 bases line up with TRBD1. CDR3 length equals 13 residues. Germline assignment: CDR1 KGHSH and CDR2 LQKENI. V lost 5 bases to trimming and J lost 6 bases; unmatched junction nucleotides: 4. The DNA of the CDR3 is TGTGCCAGCTCATCAGGGGGTACTCAGCCCCAGCATTTT. Translation gives CASSSGGTQPQHF.

The chain employs TRBV11-2 and TRBJ1-6, with D tentatively TRBD1 (6 bases). This CDR3 is 16 amino acids long. CDR1 SGHAT and CDR2 FQNNGV come from the germline V gene. The V gene lost 5 bases and the J gene lost 7 bases, with 18 bases spanning the gap. The CDR3 sequence: CASSILGGGANSPLHF. The CDR3 DNA reads as TGTGCCAGCAGCATCCTGGGAGGGGGGGCCAATTCACCCCTCCACTTT.

This clone was counted only a few times. V gene TRBV14 combines with J gene TRBJ2-1, with 9 bases fitting TRBD1. The CDR3 consists of 16 residues. The V gene's germline CDR1 is SGHDN and CDR2 FVKESK. With 3 bases clipped from V and 5 bases from J, the junction kept 8 bases outside the gene matches. The CDR3 sequence: CASSQVPGQGDNEQFF. CDR3 bases: TGTGCCAGCAGCCAGGTACCGGGACAGGGCGACAATGAGCAGTTCTTC.

This chain connects TRBV11-2 to TRBJ2-7; the match to TRBD2 covers 8 bases. The germline gives CDR1 SGHAT, CDR2 FQNNGV. The CDR3 sequence is 14 residues long. With 1 base clipped from V and 7 bases from J, the junction kept 6 bases outside the gene matches. CDR3: CASSLGPGGREQYF. The CDR3 DNA sequence: TGTGCCAGCAGCTTAGGTCCGGGGGGGAGGGAGCAGTACTTC.

V usage is TRBV11-2 and J usage is TRBJ2-1, with TRBD2 matching 10 bases. There are 15 residues in the CDR3. The V segment lost 4 bases and the J segment 2 bases; nucleotides outside the gene matches: 2. Germline V gene sequence: CDR1 SGHAT, CDR2 FQNNGV. CDR3 DNA sequence: TGTGCCAGCAGCTCGGGACTAGCGCCCTACAATGAGCAGTTCTTC. Its translation is CASSSGLAPYNEQFF.

The chain links TRBV6-5 to TRBJ2-7, with D perhaps TRBD1 (6 bases). The CDR3 consists of 15 residues. V lost 6 bases and J lost 0, with 15 bases in between. In germline, CDR1 is MNHEY, CDR2 SVGAGI. The CDR3 region is CASSPGHMDSYEQYF. In nucleotides, the CDR3 is TGTGCCAGCAGCCCGGGACATATGGACTCCTACGAGCAGTACTTC.

This clone was seen a few times. This rearrangement joins TRBV9 to TRBJ2-5; 11 nucleotides align to TRBD2. The CDR3 has 15 amino acids. The V segment lost 3 bases and the J segment 5 bases; nucleotides outside the gene matches: 6. Per the germline V gene, CDR1 is SGDLS and CDR2 is YYNGEE. The CDR3 protein is CASSGSGLAVETQYF. The DNA of the CDR3 is TGTGCCAGCAGCGGATCGGGACTAGCGGTGGAGACCCAGTACTTC. Supplemented by reference TRBV9 and TRBJ2-5, the full variable domain reads DSGVTQTPKHLITATGQRVTLRCSPRSGDLSVYWYQQSLDQGLQFLIQYYNGEERAKGNILERFSAQQFPDLHSELNLSSLELGDSALYFCASSGSGLAVETQYFGPGTRLLVL.

The chain carries TRBV15 and TRBJ2-1; TRBD2 agrees at 15 bases. The germline CDR1 and CDR2 sequences are LNHNV and YYDKDF (reference sequence). V lost 0 bases, J lost 0 bases, and 12 bases stayed unmatched. CDR3 length equals 22 residues. CDR3 nucleotides: TGTGCCACCAGCAGAGATCTTCTTGGGACTAGCGGGGGGATCAGCTCCTACAATGAGCAGTTCTTC. Its protein product is CATSRDLLGTSGGISSYNEQFF. Supplemented by reference TRBV15 and TRBJ2-1, the full variable domain reads DAMVIQNPRYQVTQFGKPVTLSCSQTLNHNVMYWYQQKSSQAPKLLFHYYDKDFNNEADTPDNFQSRRPNTSFCFLDIRSPGLGDTAMYLCATSRDLLGTSGGISSYNEQFFGPGTRLTVL.

This clone was seen only a few times. The chain recombines TRBV29-1 with TRBJ1-1; a possible D gene is TRBD1 (5 bases). This CDR3 has 11 amino acids. Germline V gene lookup returns CDR1 SQVTM and CDR2 ANQGSEA. Trimming pared 2 bases from V and 6 bases from J, leaving 7 bases between. This CDR3 reads CSVESGAEAFF. Here the CDR3 DNA reads TGCAGCGTTGAATCGGGGGCTGAAGCTTTCTTT.

This chain joins TRBV2 and TRBJ2-2, with TRBD2 matching over 10 bases. CDR1 and CDR2 (germline): SNHLY, FYNNEI. J gave up 1 base and V 1 base, and 12 bases lay outside the gene matches. CDR3 length: 20 amino acids. CDR3 loop: CASSEGVSGGAILNTGELFF. CDR3 coding DNA: TGTGCCAGCAGTGAAGGAGTGAGCGGGGGGGCAATTTTGAACACCGGGGAGCTGTTTTTT.

This clone has a single count. The chain recombines TRBV27 with TRBJ1-2, with no clear D. V lost 3 bases and J lost 6, with 20 bases in between. The germline CDR1 and CDR2 sequences are MNHEY and SMNVEV (reference sequence). The CDR3 loop spans 16 amino acids. The CDR3 DNA is TGTGCCAGCAGTTTTGACCCGGTTCGCATGGCCGATGGCTACACCTTC. This translates into CASSFDPVRMADGYTF.

J is TRBJ2-1 and V is TRBV6-5; 10 bases align to TRBD2. Germline trimming cut 8 bases from V and 5 bases from J; bases unmatched to any gene: 9. The CDR3 length is 15 residues. Germline CDR1 and CDR2: MNHEY and SVGAGI. The CDR3 loop reads CASQSSGGPHNEQFF. The CDR3 DNA reads as TGTGCCAGCCAGTCTAGCGGGGGCCCCCACAATGAGCAGTTCTTC.

The chain carries TRBV7-2 and TRBJ2-1; 15 nucleotides line up with TRBD2. With 5 bases clipped from V and 5 bases from J, the junction kept 10 bases outside the gene matches. CDR1 and CDR2 from the germline V gene are SGHTA and FQGNSA. The CDR3 has 18 residues. CDR3 in DNA: TGTGCCAGCAGCGTCACCGGGACTAGCGGGGGGACCCACAATGAGCAGTTCTTC. It is translated as CASSVTGTSGGTHNEQFF.

The V and J genes are TRBV5-4 and TRBJ1-1; D is perhaps TRBD1 (6 bases). Germline-derived CDR1 and CDR2 are SGHNT and YYREEE (reference sequence). This CDR3 spans 13 amino acids. Trimming removed 5 bases at V and 1 base at J, with 9 bases between. The CDR3 loop is CASSSGENTEAFF. As DNA, the CDR3 is TGTGCCAGCAGTTCAGGGGAGAACACTGAAGCTTTCTTT.

V usage is TRBV4-1 and J usage is TRBJ2-5, with TRBD1 identical over 9 bases. Trimming at V came to 0 bases and at J to 2 bases, leaving 4 bases not matched to a gene. CDR3 length: 16 amino acids. Per the germline V gene, CDR1 is MGHRA and CDR2 is YSYEKL. The CDR3 protein is CASSQDGTGPQETQYF. CDR3 DNA: TGCGCCAGCAGCCAAGATGGGACAGGGCCACAAGAGACCCAGTACTTC.

The gene calls are TRBV6-1 and TRBJ1-1; TRBD1 matches 9 bases. In germline, CDR1 is MNHNS, CDR2 SASEGT. Trimming removed 4 bases from V and 6 bases from J; junction bases left unmatched: 12. This CDR3 region has 16 residues. CDR3 protein: CASSGNLGQGIAEAFF. The DNA for the CDR3 is TGTGCCAGCAGTGGAAACCTAGGACAGGGGATTGCTGAAGCTTTCTTT.

J is TRBJ2-7 and V is TRBV6-5, with 7 bases identical to TRBD1. The V segment lost 2 bases and the J segment 0 bases; nucleotides outside the gene matches: 4. Looked up from germline, CDR1 is MNHEY and CDR2 is SVGAGI. The CDR3 runs 15 residues. The CDR3 DNA is TGTGCCAGCAGTTACCAGGGACAGACCTCCTACGAGCAGTACTTC. Protein product: CASSYQGQTSYEQYF.

This chain uses TRBV5-5 with TRBJ1-1; TRBD1 agrees at 9 bases. The CDR3 spans 14 residues. Germline values: CDR1 SGHKS, CDR2 YYEKEE (reference sequence). Trimming cost V 4 bases and J 5 bases; bases outside gene matches: 6. CDR3 bases: TGTGCCAGCAGCCGGGACAGGGTACGAACTGAAGCTTTCTTT. Encoded protein: CASSRDRVRTEAFF.

In the case of this clone: The same CDR3 is also encoded by other DNA sequences in this sample. The rearrangement links TRBV6-5 to TRBJ2-5; D is unclear. The V and J ends lost 0 bases and 4 bases respectively, with 9 bases between them. This CDR3 contains 14 residues. Looked up from germline, CDR1 is MNHEY and CDR2 is SVGAGI. CDR3 in amino acids: CASSYSAGRETQYF. The DNA of the CDR3 is TGTGCCAGCAGTTACTCGGCAGGAAGAGAGACCCAGTACTTC.

This clone was observed once. The chain carries TRBV7-9 and TRBJ1-1; D not certain. CDR1 is SEHNR, CDR2 FQNEAQ, per germline (reference sequence). This CDR3 comprises 12 residues. The V gene lost 1 base and the J gene lost 10 bases, with 10 bases spanning the gap. The CDR3 here is CASSLGPGRAFF. Here the CDR3 DNA reads TGTGCCAGCAGCTTAGGGCCGGGGAGAGCTTTCTTT.

This chain connects TRBV10-2 to TRBJ1-1; maybe TRBD1 (5 bases). With 8 bases removed from V and 1 base from J, the gap between germline ends came to 11 bases. The CDR3 is 13 residues long. The germline V gene encodes CDR1 WSHSY and CDR2 SAAADI. CDR3 DNA: TGCGCCAGCCTATCGGGGGGGAACACTGAAGCTTTCTTT. Protein: CASLSGGNTEAFF.

This clone was seen a single time. V usage is TRBV5-1 and J usage is TRBJ1-4; D gene unclear. V was pared by 4 bases and J by 5 bases, with 18 bases between. The CDR3 consists of 16 residues. The germline V gene encodes CDR1 SGHRS and CDR2 YFSETQ. The CDR3 DNA reads as TGCGCCAGCAGCCGAGAAGGGAGGCTACTAAATGAAAAACTGTTTTTT. Translation gives CASSREGRLLNEKLFF.

The chain combines TRBV5-1 with TRBJ1-4; no reliable D call. The V gene's germline CDR1 is SGHRS and CDR2 YFSETQ. This CDR3 has 14 residues. V lost 4 bases and J lost 0, with 7 bases in between. CDR3 region: CASSKSPTNEKLFF. CDR3 sequence (DNA): TGCGCCAGCAGCAAAAGCCCAACTAATGAAAAACTGTTTTTT. Looking up the rest from reference TRBV5-1 and TRBJ1-4 gives the full variable domain: KAGVTQTPRYLIKTRGQQVTLSCSPISGHRSVSWYQQTPGQGLQFLFEYFSETQRNKGNFPGRFSGRQFSNSRSEMNVSTLELGDSALYLCASSKSPTNEKLFFGSGTQLSVL.

This clone appeared a few times. One junction end does not reproduce the germline sequence, and a read error may be involved. V and J are TRBV7-7 and TRBJ2-2; TRBD1 matches at 7 bases. CDR1 and CDR2 (germline): SSHAT, FNYEAQ (reference sequence). The length of the CDR3 is 14 residues. CDR3 loop: CASSSTGATGELFF. The CDR3 coding sequence is TGTGCTAGCAGCTCAACAGGGGCCACCGGGGAGCTGTTTTTT.

This clone has a single count. The J gene is TRBJ2-5, the V gene TRBV29-1, with a possible D match to TRBD2 (6 bases). CDR1 SQVTM and CDR2 ANQGSEA come from the germline V gene. Trimming stripped 6 bases from V and 5 bases from J, with 16 bases between. The CDR3 has 13 amino acids. CDR3 sequence (DNA): TGCAGCGTCCCAAGACTAGGTCAGGAGACCCAGTACTTC. Encoded protein: CSVPRLGQETQYF.

V gene TRBV5-1 combines with J gene TRBJ1-2; D gene unclear. The CDR3 spans 13 residues. Germline V lookup: CDR1 SGHRS, CDR2 YFSETQ. The ends were cut back, 4 bases at V and 8 bases at J, with 15 bases in the middle. CDR3 amino acids: CASSIQDPRGYTF. The CDR3 coding sequence is TGCGCCAGCAGCATTCAGGATCCGAGGGGCTACACCTTC.

This chain joins TRBV19 and TRBJ2-5, with TRBD1 identical over 7 bases. V shed 0 bases and J 5 bases; nucleotides not matched to a gene: 18. The CDR3 is 19 residues long. Germline CDR1 and CDR2: LNHDA and SQIVND (reference sequence). CDR3 nucleotide sequence: TGTGCCAGTAGTATAGATCGCGAGACAGGGACCTCCTCGGGCGAGACCCAGTACTTC. This gives the protein CASSIDRETGTSSGETQYF.

The gene calls are TRBV5-1 and TRBJ1-3; D perhaps matches TRBD1 (5 bases). This CDR3 contains 17 residues. CDR1 SGHRS and CDR2 YFSETQ come from the germline V gene. The V gene lost 0 bases and the J gene lost 0 bases, with 13 bases spanning the gap. The CDR3 loop reads CASSLDGGDYSGNTIYF. CDR3 DNA sequence: TGCGCCAGCAGCTTGGATGGGGGGGATTACTCTGGAAACACCATATATTTT.

A word on this clone: A clone one base away is much larger, so this may be a read error. This chain's CDR3 is CASSEEPGLAGGPRDMQYF. The CDR3 DNA reads TGTGCCAGCAGTGAAGAGCCCGGACTAGCGGGGGGGCCACGTGATATGCAGTATTTT. The V call is TRBV2, the J call TRBJ2-3; the match to TRBD2 covers 15 bases. Germline V CDR1 and CDR2: SNHLY, FYNNEI. The CDR3 spans 19 residues. The variable domain in full, completed from reference TRBV2 and TRBJ2-3, reads EPEVTQTPSHQVTQMGQEVILRCVPISNHLYFYWYRQILGQKVEFLVSFYNNEISEKSEIFDDQFSVERPDGSNFTLKIRSTKLEDSAMYFCASSEEPGLAGGPRDMQYFGPGTRLTVL.